What follows describes a single T cell receptor beta chain. These data come from a study of blood T cell repertoires in COVID-19. Generated by immunoSEQ multiplex PCR, the TCRdb table keeps only in-frame clones and is missing some. The data hold 140,000 or so clones, with 65% to 90% observed a single time. Germline V gene lookup returns CDR1 SGHRS and CDR2 YFSETQ. This CDR3 region has 13 residues. J was trimmed by 4 bases and V by 4 bases; bases with no gene match: 0. The TCR sequence derives from a man over 45 with acute or convalescent COVID-19. This chain links TRBV5-1 with TRBJ2-5; TRBD1 matches 11 bases. The sample comprised peripheral blood. The CDR3 sequence: CASSGQGAETQYF. As DNA, the CDR3 is TGCGCCAGCAGCGGACAGGGGGCAGAGACCCAGTACTTC.